These 23 T cell receptor beta chains were sequenced from one sample in a study of T cells expressing NK-cell markers. TCRdb reworked the 5' RACE reads into one entry per CDR3 protein, no DNA. The ten top clones account for around 9.3%, within a sample of about 8,000 distinct CDR3 sequences. Input material: blood T cells: a sorted CD56 or NKG2C T cell subset, CD4+ or CD8+ T cells, or bulk PBMC T cells (not recorded which). The receptor source for this set is a young man in good health.

The chain has TRBV20-1 and TRBJ2-7; TCRdb designates TRBD1, a call that cannot be tested without DNA. Germline V gives CDR1 DFQATT, CDR2 SNEGSKA (reference sequence). CDR3 length: 16 amino acids. This chain's CDR3 is CSAPLSGQAIPYEQYF.

The CDR3 loop reads CAWRGTSPYNEQFF. J is TRBJ2-1 and V is TRBV30; TCRdb's D call of TRBD2 is untestable without DNA. The CDR3 has 14 amino acids. The germline V gene encodes CDR1 GTSNPN and CDR2 SVGIG (reference sequence).

This chain joins TRBV7-9 and TRBJ2-1; TCRdb's assignment of TRBD1 cannot be checked, as there is no DNA. This CDR3 is built from 12 residues. CDR1 is SEHNR and CDR2 is FQNEAQ in the germline V gene (reference sequence). The CDR3 loop is CASSPPFNEQFF. Full variable domain (missing parts from reference TRBV7-9 and TRBJ2-1): DTGVSQNPRHKITKRGQNVTFRCDPISEHNRLYWYRQTLGQGPEFLTYFQNEAQLEKSRLLSDRFSAERPKGSFSTLEIQRTEQGDSAMYLCASSPPFNEQFFGPGTRLTVL.

The chain uses TRBV4-1 and TRBJ1-5; TCRdb lists TRBD1, though no DNA is available to test this call. The CDR3 contains 16 residues. Germline CDR1 MGHRA, CDR2 YSYEKL. The CDR3: CASSRDRGLSNQPQHF.

The chain has TRBV27 and TRBJ1-3; TCRdb lists TRBD1, though no DNA is available to test this call. Per germline, CDR1 MNHEY and CDR2 SMNVEV (reference sequence). This CDR3 is 14 amino acids long. The CDR3 reads CASSSGTAGNTIYF.

V gene TRBV7-9 combines with J gene TRBJ1-6; TCRdb's D call of TRBD1 is untestable without DNA. The CDR3 is made up of 16 amino acids. The V gene's germline CDR1 is SEHNR and CDR2 FQNEAQ (reference sequence). This chain's CDR3 is CASSYPDRGTSSPLHF. Supplemented by reference TRBV7-9 and TRBJ1-6, the full variable domain reads DTGVSQNPRHKITKRGQNVTFRCDPISEHNRLYWYRQTLGQGPEFLTYFQNEAQLEKSRLLSDRFSAERPKGSFSTLEIQRTEQGDSAMYLCASSYPDRGTSSPLHFGNGTRLTVT.

This clonotype is labeled medium-sized based on frequency. The chain uses TRBV30 and TRBJ2-4. The CDR3 is 13 amino acids. CDR1 GTSNPN and CDR2 SVGIG come from the germline V gene (reference sequence). CDR3 amino acids: CAWSGDSKNIQYF.

The J gene is TRBJ2-5, the V gene TRBV6-5; TCRdb calls TRBD2, which cannot be checked without DNA. The CDR3 extends over 16 amino acids. Germline assignment: CDR1 MNHEY and CDR2 SVGAGI. CDR3 protein: CASSYGGRQIQETQYF.

This sequence joins TRBV19 and TRBJ2-5. The CDR3 is 11 amino acids. CDR1 and CDR2 (germline): LNHDA, SQIVND (reference sequence). CDR3 sequence reads: CASSAQGAQYF.

This clonotype ranks as medium-sized (0.01 to 0.1%) in terms of frequency. V usage is TRBV4-1 and J usage is TRBJ2-1. CDR1 and CDR2 from the germline V gene are MGHRA and YSYEKL. The CDR3 loop spans 13 amino acids. The CDR3: CASNGVDYNEQFF.

This clonotype registers medium-sized (0.01 to 0.1%) by frequency. The rearrangement uses TRBV15 and TRBJ2-1; TCRdb returns TRBD2, unconfirmable since there is no DNA. The CDR3 covers 15 residues. CDR1 is LNHNV and CDR2 is YYDKDF in the germline V gene (reference sequence). CDR3: CATSRQDFSYNEQFF. Filled out from reference TRBV15 and TRBJ2-1, the complete variable domain reads DAMVIQNPRYQVTQFGKPVTLSCSQTLNHNVMYWYQQKSSQAPKLLFHYYDKDFNNEADTPDNFQSRRPNTSFCFLDIRSPGLGDTAMYLCATSRQDFSYNEQFFGPGTRLTVL.

The chain recombines TRBV3-1 with TRBJ2-7; TCRdb gives TRBD2 as the D gene, but with no DNA this cannot be confirmed. CDR1 is LGHDT, CDR2 YNNKEL, per germline (reference sequence). The CDR3 extends over 14 amino acids. The CDR3 spells CASSQGEAGYEQYF.

This rearrangement joins TRBV28 to TRBJ2-5; TCRdb's assignment of TRBD1 cannot be checked, as there is no DNA. The CDR3 covers 14 residues. CDR1 and CDR2 (germline): MDHEN, SYDVKM. The CDR3 sequence is CASSFTGIQETQYF.

V and J are TRBV5-1 and TRBJ2-3; lacking DNA, the TRBD2 call made by TCRdb goes unchecked. CDR1 SGHRS and CDR2 YFSETQ come from the germline V gene. This CDR3 is built from 16 residues. CDR3 region: CASSWTSGDRTDTQYF.

V gene TRBV4-3 combines with J gene TRBJ2-3; no DNA is available, so the TRBD2 call from TCRdb remains unchecked. The CDR3 length is 16 residues. Germline assignment: CDR1 LGHNA and CDR2 YSLEER. CDR3 sequence reads: CASSQDKAGNADTQYF.

The genes are TRBV2 and TRBJ1-2. The germline CDR1 and CDR2 sequences are SNHLY and FYNNEI. The CDR3 covers 14 residues. Here the CDR3 reads CASSADYSDYGYTF.

J is TRBJ2-7 and V is TRBV6-2 or TRBV6-3; TCRdb indicates TRBD2, and absent DNA this call remains unverified. The CDR3 runs to 13 residues. Germline lookup yields CDR1 MNHEY and CDR2 SVGEGT. The CDR3 here is CASSPRLAYEQYF.

The V and J genes are TRBV25-1 and TRBJ2-1; TCRdb designates TRBD2, a call that cannot be tested without DNA. Germline V CDR1 and CDR2: MGHDK, SYGVNS. The CDR3 covers 15 residues. The CDR3 region is CASIRREGTYNEQFF.

V gene TRBV28 combines with J gene TRBJ2-2; the TRBD2 assignment by TCRdb is unverifiable without DNA. The germline V gene encodes CDR1 MDHEN and CDR2 SYDVKM. CDR3 size: 18 residues. The CDR3 sequence: CASSFSGASGTNTGELFF.

According to its frequency, this clonotype is medium-sized. V usage is TRBV30 and J usage is TRBJ1-4. CDR3 length equals 14 residues. Germline CDR1 GTSNPN, CDR2 SVGIG (reference sequence). The CDR3 sequence: CAWSAKGRDEKLFF.

This clonotype is identified as medium-sized (0.01 to 0.1%) from frequency. The chain combines TRBV7-9 with TRBJ1-2. Germline V gene lookup returns CDR1 SEHNR and CDR2 FQNEAQ (reference sequence). The CDR3 sequence is 11 residues long. This CDR3 is CASSSKSGYTF. Full variable domain (outside the CDR3, taken from reference TRBV7-9 and TRBJ1-2): DTGVSQNPRHKITKRGQNVTFRCDPISEHNRLYWYRQTLGQGPEFLTYFQNEAQLEKSRLLSDRFSAERPKGSFSTLEIQRTEQGDSAMYLCASSSKSGYTFGSGTRLTVV.

Judged by frequency, this clonotype is medium-sized. This chain joins TRBV5-1 and TRBJ2-3. The CDR3 is made up of 14 amino acids. CDR1 SGHRS and CDR2 YFSETQ come from the germline V gene. CDR3 amino acids: CASTLETPTDTQYF.

This clonotype ranks as medium-sized (0.01 to 0.1%) in terms of frequency. The chain joins TRBV4-1 to TRBJ2-3; TCRdb reports TRBD1, a call that lacks DNA to check it against. Germline CDR1 is MGHRA and CDR2 is YSYEKL. The CDR3 sequence is 15 residues long. The CDR3 sequence: CASRGALPIFDTQYF.